The 4 T cell receptor beta chains below were found in one sample sequenced in a study of blood T cell repertoires in COVID-19. Here immunoSEQ multiplex PCR was the method, and the copy in TCRdb shows in-frame clones only, minus some. The sample carries 50,000 or so clones, roughly 91% recorded once. The sequenced material came from peripheral blood. The receptor set was obtained from a man between 45 and 60 years old with active COVID-19.

The rearrangement joins TRBV6-5 to TRBJ1-5; 8 positions agree with TRBD1. CDR1 and CDR2 (germline): MNHEY, SVGAGI. Trimming at V came to 5 bases and at J to 2 bases, leaving 5 bases not matched to a gene. CDR3 size: 15 residues. CDR3 region: CASSPGGAGNQPQHF. DNA of the CDR3: TGTGCCAGCAGTCCAGGGGGCGCGGGCAATCAGCCCCAGCATTTT.

The chain couples TRBV25-1 to TRBJ2-7, with D perhaps matching TRBD2 (5 bases). Germline V gives CDR1 MGHDK, CDR2 SYGVNS. Trimming shortened V by 6 bases and J by 4 bases, and 10 bases separated the two germline ends. This CDR3 contains 12 residues. CDR3 sequence: CASSLGRYEQYF. The CDR3 DNA sequence: TGTGCCAGCAGCCTAGGGAGATACGAGCAGTACTTC.

The rearrangement joins TRBV5-1 to TRBJ2-7, with D possibly being TRBD2 (5 bases). Germline V lookup: CDR1 SGHRS, CDR2 YFSETQ. The V end was cut by 0 bases, the J end by 5 bases, with 18 bases between. There are 16 residues in the CDR3. The CDR3 nucleotides read TGCGCCAGCAGCTTGGCCGGACGGGGTATTAACCACGAGCAGTACTTC. It codes for CASSLAGRGINHEQYF.

This chain uses TRBV5-1 with TRBJ2-1; 8 positions match TRBD1. The ends lost 5 bases at V and 7 bases at J; junction bases unmatched: 5. The CDR3 is made up of 13 amino acids. Per the germline V gene, CDR1 is SGHRS and CDR2 is YFSETQ. CDR3 sequence (DNA): TGCGCCAGCAGGACAGGGGTCGGTAATGAGCAGTTCTTC. This sequence encodes CASRTGVGNEQFF.